This note documents a single TCR beta chain sequence. Other DNA sequences in this specimen translate into the identical CDR3. This sample stems from a study of blood T cell repertoires in COVID-19. Study-wide context: Both acute and convalescent COVID-19 samples were obtained from the United States, Italy and Spain. From T cells, B-cell-depleted T cells, or PBMCs came the material, which was cDNA or gDNA.

This CDR3 region has 13 residues. The germline V gene has CDR1 SGHDT and CDR2 YYEEEE. V was trimmed by 0 bases and J by 5 bases, leaving 8 bases between them. In the authors' methods: Reference gene primer amplification gave nucleated cell count estimates. Sequencing used immunoSEQ multiplex PCR; TCRdb keeps in-frame clones, though not all of them. D and trimming were read from the DNA, whereas the V and J calls and clone size are those reported in that table. The profile covers roughly 100,000 clones, with less than 90% appearing a single time and 1.5% to 2% taken by the ten largest. The rearrangement links TRBV5-6 to TRBJ2-5; tentative D call: TRBD1 (5 bases). This TCR was recovered from a man older than 75 with acute or convalescent COVID-19. Sequenced: peripheral blood. CDR3 sequence (DNA): TGTGCCAGCAGCTTGGGTCCAGGGGAGACCCAGTACTTC. Protein sequence: CASSLGPGETQYF.